This T cell receptor beta chain is from a study of T cell responses to AZD1222 COVID-19 vaccine. V was shortened by 4 bases and J by 4 bases, with 10 bases between the two germline ends. Germline CDR1 LNHDA, CDR2 SQIVND (reference sequence). The CDR3 has 13 amino acids. The protocol was immunoSEQ multiplex PCR, while the TCRdb copy is restricted to in-frame clones and leaves out a portion. The sample holds 150,000 to 180,000 clones, around 90% seen once. The sequenced sample was peripheral blood, obtained on day 0 of AZD1222 vaccination. The V gene is TRBV19, the J gene TRBJ1-1, with D perhaps TRBD1 (5 bases). The TCR was taken from an adult in good health. The CDR3 DNA is TGTGCCAGTAGTAGCCAGGGTTCCACTGAAGCTTTCTTT. Translating it yields CASSSQGSTEAFF.